This TCR beta chain was sequenced for a study of PD-1 blockade in classical Hodgkin lymphoma. Study summary: Patients were treated with nivolumab at 3 mg/kg, and this was given intravenously every 2 weeks. The study, taken as a whole, reports: For complete responders, baseline diversity was comparable to that of newly diagnosed patients. With CD4+ cells, TCR diversity rose significantly by C4D1, but not with CD8+ cells.

Each patient experienced a relapse that followed autologous stem cell transplantation, and brentuximab vedotin exposure varied. Sequenced by immunoSEQ multiplex PCR; TCRdb stores in-frame clones only, minus some. The table has about 15,000 clones, approximately 88% seen once. This CDR3 is built from 16 residues. V shed 3 bases and J shed 2 bases, with 15 bases lying between them. Germline assignment: CDR1 MNHNS and CDR2 SASEGT. As to this clone: Its target is not known.

The source is a human donor with classical Hodgkin lymphoma. The V and J genes are TRBV6-1 and TRBJ2-3; D unresolved. The material was peripheral blood mononuclear cells (PBMCs), obtained before the second cycle of nivolumab. CDR3 bases: TGTGCCAGCAGTGACTATGCCCGAAGGACCACAGATACGCAGTATTTT. This gives the protein CASSDYARRTTDTQYF.